This TCR beta chain is drawn from a study of monozygotic twins with inflammatory bowel disease. General study points: Similarity of repertoires did not differ between concordant and discordant twins, possibly from limited power. The co-twins with IBD showed lower TCRbeta diversity (inverse Simpson) than their healthy siblings.

Details on this clonotype: Its antigen is currently unknown.

One entry per CDR3 protein, without DNA, is what TCRdb gives after re-calling the 5' RACE reads. In total, the table holds approximately 210,000 distinct CDR3 sequences. CDR1 is DFQATT, CDR2 SNEGSKA, per germline (reference sequence). This CDR3 contains 19 residues. Collection yielded roughly 2.5 ml of blood per donor. Total RNA from whole blood was isolated with no T cell sorting. This TCR derives from a human donor with ulcerative colitis or Crohn's disease, or a healthy co-twin of an affected twin (not recorded which). The gene calls are TRBV20-1 and TRBJ1-5; the D call of TRBD1 rests on TCRdb alone, since no DNA is present to check it. Sequenced sample: blood. Here the CDR3 reads CSAREHAGTGGRRDQPQHF.